The 23 T cell receptor beta chains below were found in one sample sequenced in a study of Graves' ophthalmopathy and Graves' hyperthyroidism. RNA transcripts provided the template for amplifying TCR beta CDR3 regions. HTBI primers were employed in first-round RT-PCR, then a second-round multiplex PCR followed. TCRdb used MiXCR to reprocess the multiplex PCR reads, holding one entry per CDR3 protein. This table holds about 400,000 distinct CDR3 sequences, approximately 20% found once. The specimen sequenced was peripheral blood. Receptors were obtained from a woman aged 18-29 years with Graves' ophthalmopathy.

This clonotype was seen repeatedly, ten times or more. The rearrangement joins TRBV9 to TRBJ1-2; the match to TRBD1 covers 9 bases. The CDR3 is 13 amino acids. Unmatched junction bases numbered 6, after V lost 8 bases and J lost 4 bases. Germline-derived CDR1 and CDR2 are SGDLS and YYNGEE. The CDR3 loop is CASSPDRGYGYTF. CDR3 bases: TGTGCCAGTAGTCCGGACAGGGGCTATGGCTACACCTTC.

This clonotype was seen ten or more times. The chain carries TRBV10-3 and TRBJ2-2; D is uncertain. The CDR3 contains 14 residues. Trimming took off 2 bases at V and 4 bases at J, with 8 bases between the two ends. Germline CDR1 reads ENHRY; CDR2 reads SYGVKD. The CDR3 sequence is CAISETSATGELFF. DNA for the CDR3: TGTGCCATCAGTGAGACCAGTGCCACCGGGGAGCTGTTTTTT.

V usage is TRBV6-2 or TRBV6-3 and J usage is TRBJ2-5; D is undetermined. V was pared by 5 bases and J by 2 bases, with 15 bases between. This CDR3 has 15 residues. CDR1 is MNHEY and CDR2 is SVGEGT in the germline V gene. CDR3 loop: CASSPGRFTQETQYF. CDR3 bases: TGTGCCAGCAGTCCCGGACGGTTTACTCAAGAGACCCAGTACTTC.

This clonotype has only a few counts. This chain links TRBV5-4 with TRBJ1-3; TRBD1 might be the D (6 bases). Germline CDR1 SGHNT, CDR2 YYREEE (reference sequence). The CDR3 extends over 16 amino acids. V lost 0 bases, J lost 0 bases, and 10 bases lay in between. CDR3: CASSLAQGSSGNTIYF. CDR3 DNA sequence: TGTGCCAGCAGCTTGGCCCAGGGGAGCTCTGGAAACACCATATATTTT. The entire variable domain, with the rest obtained from reference TRBV5-4 and TRBJ1-3, is as follows: ETGVTQSPTHLIKTRGQQVTLRCSSQSGHNTVSWYQQALGQGPQFIFQYYREEENGRGNFPPRFSGLQFPNYSSELNVNALELDDSALYLCASSLAQGSSGNTIYFGEGSWLTVV.

This clonotype was seen ten or more times. The chain recombines TRBV27 with TRBJ2-4, with 11 positions matching TRBD1. CDR1 MNHEY and CDR2 SMNVEV come from the germline V gene (reference sequence). The trim removed 2 bases at V and 1 base at J, leaving 4 bases unmatched. There are 17 residues in the CDR3. The CDR3 reads CASSLRGQGGAKNIQYF. CDR3 in DNA: TGTGCCAGCAGTTTAAGGGGACAGGGGGGCGCCAAAAACATTCAGTACTTC.

This clonotype was recorded many times. The chain combines TRBV3-1 with TRBJ2-5; no definite D call. CDR1 is LGHDT and CDR2 is YNNKEL in the germline V gene (reference sequence). V shed 1 base and J shed 4 bases, with 4 bases lying between them. This CDR3 contains 12 residues. The CDR3 nucleotides read TGTGCCAGCAGCCAAGCGATAGAGACCCAGTACTTC. The encoded protein is CASSQAIETQYF.

This clonotype was recorded at least ten times. The genes are TRBV30 and TRBJ1-1; 7 nucleotides agree with TRBD1. V lost 2 bases and J lost 0; bases outside the gene matches: 6. Germline lookup yields CDR1 GTSNPN and CDR2 SVGIG (reference sequence). CDR3 length: 15 amino acids. The CDR3 protein is CAWSRGDSLNTEAFF. The CDR3 nucleotides read TGTGCCTGGAGTCGGGGGGACAGCCTGAACACTGAAGCTTTCTTT.

The chain has TRBV18 and TRBJ1-5, with TRBD1 matching over 9 bases. The CDR3 is 15 residues long. J gave up 7 bases and V 4 bases, and 8 bases lay outside the gene matches. Germline V gene sequence: CDR1 KGHSH, CDR2 LQKENI. The CDR3 reads CASSRDREVRQPQHF. The DNA of the CDR3 is TGTGCCAGCTCACGGGACAGGGAGGTCAGACAGCCCCAGCATTTT.

This clonotype has ten or more counts. The chain links TRBV4-3 to TRBJ2-7; no reliable D call. Per the germline V gene, CDR1 is LGHNA and CDR2 is YSLEER. CDR3 length: 13 residues. V gave up 1 base and J gave up 3 bases, with 7 bases separating them. Here the CDR3 reads CASSQGVHYEQYF. The DNA for the CDR3 is TGCGCCAGCAGCCAAGGGGTACACTACGAGCAGTACTTC.

In this sample, this clonotype turned up many times. The chain has TRBV28 and TRBJ2-7; D may be TRBD2 (6 bases). This CDR3 is 14 amino acids long. Trimming removed 6 bases from V and 2 bases from J, with 14 bases in between. Germline V CDR1 and CDR2: MDHEN, SYDVKM. CDR3 residues: CASRPLREAYEQYF. The CDR3 DNA reads as TGTGCCAGCAGGCCCCTTAGGGAGGCCTACGAGCAGTACTTC.

This clonotype was detected many times. The chain couples TRBV5-1 to TRBJ2-7; 9 nucleotides match TRBD1. After removal of 1 base from V and 3 bases from J, the junction contained 5 bases not matched to a gene. The CDR3 has 15 residues. Per germline, CDR1 SGHRS and CDR2 YFSETQ. The CDR3 nucleotides read TGCGCCAGCAGCTTGAGGACAGGGGTAAGCTACGAGCAGTACTTC. Translation gives CASSLRTGVSYEQYF.

The rearrangement joins TRBV28 to TRBJ2-2; perhaps TRBD1 as D (6 bases). V was cut by 5 bases and J by 4 bases, with 11 bases left in between. The CDR3 runs to 14 residues. CDR1 and CDR2 (germline): MDHEN, SYDVKM. The CDR3 nucleotides read TGTGCCAGCAGTATTACAGGGTTCACCGGGGAGCTGTTTTTT. It codes for CASSITGFTGELFF.

This clonotype has ten or more counts. The chain couples TRBV12-3 or TRBV12-4 to TRBJ2-2; TRBD2 matches at 11 bases. The CDR3 covers 16 residues. Losses at the gene ends were 6 bases for V and 3 bases for J; bases not matched to a gene: 6. The CDR3 region has the DNA TGTGCCAGCAGCCCGACTAGCGGGATGGACACCGGGGAGCTGTTTTTT. Translated: CASSPTSGMDTGELFF.

This clonotype was detected only once. Here the CDR3 reads CASSPPRTGTFSQPQHF. CDR3 nucleotides: TGTGCCAGCAGTCCTCCTCGGACGGGGACGTTCAGTCAGCCCCAGCATTTT. The V and J genes are TRBV12-3 or TRBV12-4 and TRBJ1-5; D perhaps matches TRBD1 (5 bases). The CDR3 runs to 17 residues. Trimming removed 5 bases from V and 6 bases from J, with 23 bases in between.

This clonotype has ten or more counts. The chain joins TRBV6-1 to TRBJ1-5; D may be TRBD1 (5 bases). Per the germline V gene, CDR1 is MNHNS and CDR2 is SASEGT. The CDR3 spans 14 residues. The ends were cut back, 5 bases at V and 3 bases at J, with 11 bases in the middle. For the CDR3, the DNA is TGTGCCAGCAGTCAGGAGGGACCCAATCAGCCCCAGCATTTT. Residues: CASSQEGPNQPQHF.

This clonotype was seen ten or more times. The genes are TRBV28 and TRBJ1-2; D gene uncertain. The CDR3 covers 15 residues. Germline V lookup: CDR1 MDHEN, CDR2 SYDVKM. V lost 5 bases to trimming and J lost 10 bases, with 23 bases between them. CDR3 coding DNA: TGTGCCAGCAGTCCCTCGGTGGTGGGGTTGATTGACTACACCTTC. The encoded protein is CASSPSVVGLIDYTF.

J is TRBJ2-5 and V is TRBV7-2; 8 bases are a match to TRBD1. This CDR3 contains 16 residues. The germline gives CDR1 SGHTA, CDR2 FQGNSA. V shed 2 bases and J 2 bases; nucleotides not matched to a gene: 7. CDR3 sequence reads: CASSLNGQGHQETQYF. The CDR3 coding sequence is TGTGCCAGCAGCTTAAACGGACAGGGCCATCAAGAGACCCAGTACTTC.

V gene TRBV3-1 combines with J gene TRBJ1-1, with D hard to call. The CDR3 sequence is 14 residues long. Trimming cost V 1 base and J 4 bases, with 10 bases left between them. The germline gives CDR1 LGHDT, CDR2 YNNKEL (reference sequence). The CDR3 DNA reads TGTGCCAGCAGCCAAGTCCGATTTGGCACTGAAGCTTTCTTT. It specifies CASSQVRFGTEAFF.

This clonotype occurred many times. The chain joins TRBV7-9 to TRBJ2-4, with D perhaps TRBD1 (5 bases). CDR3 length: 16 amino acids. Trimming left V 2 bases short and J 3 bases short, with 14 bases between. Germline V gene lookup returns CDR1 SEHNR and CDR2 FQNEAQ (reference sequence). CDR3 amino acids: CASSLMTVSGKNIQYF. Written as DNA, the CDR3 is TGTGCCAGCAGCTTAATGACAGTTAGTGGCAAAAACATTCAGTACTTC.

This clonotype was counted once. CDR3 in DNA: TGTGCCAGCAGCTTGTACGGCAGGGGCGACTATGGCTACACCTTC. Its translation is CASSLYGRGDYGYTF. The chain recombines TRBV7-3 with TRBJ1-2; maybe TRBD1 (6 bases). Germline-derived CDR1 and CDR2 are SGHTA and FQGTGA. V was shortened by 3 bases and J by 3 bases, with 14 bases between the two germline ends. This CDR3 is built from 15 residues.

This clonotype was recorded many times. J is TRBJ1-3 and V is TRBV18; D ambiguous. The length of the CDR3 is 15 residues. V was pared by 8 bases and J by 0 bases, with 14 bases between. Looked up from germline, CDR1 is KGHSH and CDR2 is LQKENI. CDR3 in amino acids: CASSPPGSSGNTIYF. DNA for the CDR3: TGTGCCAGCAGCCCCCCCGGGAGCTCTGGAAACACCATATATTTT.

This clonotype was counted many times. The chain couples TRBV15 to TRBJ2-5; 11 bases align to TRBD2. J was trimmed by 5 bases and V by 6 bases; bases with no gene match: 8. Germline V gene data show CDR1 as LNHNV and CDR2 as YYDKDF (reference sequence). The CDR3 runs 15 residues. The CDR3 DNA follows: TGTGCCACCAGTAAAACTAGCGGGGGATCGGAGACCCAGTACTTC. It codes for CATSKTSGGSETQYF.

The chain uses TRBV28 and TRBJ2-7, with 10 positions matching TRBD2. The V and J ends lost 4 bases and 0 bases, in that order; junction bases with no gene match: 6. The CDR3 runs to 16 residues. The V gene's germline CDR1 is MDHEN and CDR2 SYDVKM. For the CDR3, the DNA is TGTGCCAGCAGTTCCTGGACTAGCGGAGTCTCCTACGAGCAGTACTTC. Its protein is CASSSWTSGVSYEQYF. Full variable domain (outside the CDR3, taken from reference TRBV28 and TRBJ2-7): DVKVTQSSRYLVKRTGEKVFLECVQDMDHENMFWYRQDPGLGLRLIYFSYDVKMKEKGDIPEGYSVSREKKERFSLILESASTNQTSMYLCASSSWTSGVSYEQYFGPGTRLTVT.